This T cell receptor (beta chain) comes out of a study of T cell responses to AZD1222 COVID-19 vaccine. The repertoire was sequenced with immunoSEQ multiplex PCR; TCRdb's copy has only in-frame clones and lacks some. The table includes 95,000 to 150,000 clones, about nine tenths detected once. The V gene lost 8 bases and the J gene lost 5 bases, with 23 bases spanning the gap. Germline CDR1 is SEHNR and CDR2 is FQNEAQ (reference sequence). The length of the CDR3 is 16 residues. This chain uses TRBV7-9 with TRBJ2-3; D may be TRBD1 or TRBD2 (5 bases each). This sequence was found in an adult in good health. Material: peripheral blood, obtained on day 0 of AZD1222 vaccination. The CDR3 is CASRSAGASRVDTQYF. The CDR3 coding sequence is TGTGCCAGCCGCTCCGCCGGGGCTAGCAGGGTAGATACGCAGTATTTT.